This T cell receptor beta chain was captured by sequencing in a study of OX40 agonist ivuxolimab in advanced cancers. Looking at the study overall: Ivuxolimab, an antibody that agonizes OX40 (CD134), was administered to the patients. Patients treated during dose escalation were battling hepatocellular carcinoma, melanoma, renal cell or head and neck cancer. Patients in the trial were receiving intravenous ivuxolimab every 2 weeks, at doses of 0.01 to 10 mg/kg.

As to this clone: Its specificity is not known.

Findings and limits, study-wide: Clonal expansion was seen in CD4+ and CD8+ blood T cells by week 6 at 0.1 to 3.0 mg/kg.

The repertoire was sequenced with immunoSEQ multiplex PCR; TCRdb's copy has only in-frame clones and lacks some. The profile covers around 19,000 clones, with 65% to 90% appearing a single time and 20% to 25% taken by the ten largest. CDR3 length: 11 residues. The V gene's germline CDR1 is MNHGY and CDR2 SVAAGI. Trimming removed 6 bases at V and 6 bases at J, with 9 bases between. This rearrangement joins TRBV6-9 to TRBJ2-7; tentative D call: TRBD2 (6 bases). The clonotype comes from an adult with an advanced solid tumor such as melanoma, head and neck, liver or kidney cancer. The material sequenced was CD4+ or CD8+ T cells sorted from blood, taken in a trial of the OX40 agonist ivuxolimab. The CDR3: CASSPSVEQYF. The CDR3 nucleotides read TGTGCCAGCAGCCCTAGCGTCGAGCAGTACTTC.